This T cell receptor beta chain was captured in a study of graft-versus-host responses after intestinal transplantation (dated by TCRdb to about 2021). Looking at the study overall: The transplants that recipients received were multivisceral, liver-intestinal, or isolated intestinal. After intestinal transplantation, graft-versus-host and host-versus-graft alloreactive T cell clones in the graft, circulation and bone marrow were tracked using bulk TCR-beta CDR3 sequencing. A peak of at least 4% donor T cells among recipient peripheral blood mononuclear cells was the definition used for donor T cell macrochimerism. Samples from a few later patients were sequenced in-house on an Illumina MiSeq with MiXCR processing rather than by the commercial service. The cohort enrolled about two dozen intestinal transplant recipients, one of whom was a retransplant, and a few patients without pretransplant specimens were excluded. Alloreactive clones were identified by sequencing pre-transplant mixed lymphocyte reaction products and comparing these products with unstimulated pre-transplant donor and recipient T cells. All recipients received anti-thymocyte globulin induction followed by maintenance tacrolimus and steroids for around 3 years. Here is what the overall study found, with its caveats: GvH clones were found in recipient bone marrow, and some of the GvH clones appeared earlier in ileal mucosa or blood, which is consistent with an intestinal mucosal origin. The conclusions were limited by the relatively low number and heterogeneity of the intestinal transplant patients. High GvH to HvG T cell clonal ratios were observed in the allografts of patients with donor T cell macrochimerism. Early after transplant, peak levels of circulating GvH clones were associated with declines in HvG clones.

Library method: the immunoSEQ multiplex PCR assay. In most patients, genomic DNA was isolated using the Qiagen DNeasy Blood and Tissue Kit and sent frozen to Adaptive Biotechnologies for TCR sequencing. High-throughput TCR-beta CDR3 sequencing of genomic DNA from most patients was performed by Adaptive Biotechnologies. The authors processed their data as follows. TCR sequencing data were retrieved from Adaptive's ImmunoSEQ software for 15 to 20 patients, whereas a few other patients were processed with MiXCR and VDJtools. To correct CD4 versus CD8 sorting errors, sequences present in both subsets at a frequency ratio below 5:1 were removed. CDR3 nucleotide sequences shared between donor and recipient were removed because their origin could not be assigned. Alloreactive clones required at least 2-fold expansion over unstimulated cells and minimum CFSE-low frequency of 0.002% (template counts) or 0.001% (read counts). Mappable clones were those detected in sequenced pre-transplant spleen, lymph node, or MLR CFSE-low populations of the donor or recipient. Cumulative frequency of alloreactive clones was calculated as a percentage of all sequences weighted by copy number. The table was pulled from immuneACCESS by TCRdb, which kept in-frame rearrangements only. Such tables lose some clones; where checked, under half of the loss comes from unresolved V genes, and the rest has no known cause. V, J and clone size derive from that table, while D and trimming were established from the DNA sequence. For this sample the table gives about 85,000 clones, of which 80% to 85% were detected only once. Roughly 17% of the sample lies in the top ten.

The germline V gene (reference sequence) supplies CDR1 MNHNY and CDR2 SVGAGI. Reading from cysteine to phenylalanine, the CDR3 counts 12 amino acids. The entry retains the CDR3 DNA only, 36 bases that are in frame from base 1. Trimming at the junction amounts to 6 bases on V and 2 bases on J, and the germline ends lie 4 bases apart. The time point label, read with the paper, signifies: cells obtained before transplantation from donor or recipient. CD3+CD4+ and CD3+CD8+ populations were FACS-sorted from unstimulated pre-transplant donor and recipient cells taken from spleen or lymph nodes. A word on this clone: The antigen this receptor binds is unknown. The input lacks base qualities; no much larger clone sits a single base away.

The chain joins TRBV6-6 to TRBJ2-2; the D gene is not confidently resolved. This clonotype was obtained from a human donor who received an intestinal transplant. The starting material was unstimulated CD8+ T cells sorted from spleen or lymph node cells, obtained before intestinal transplant. The nucleotides read TGTGCCAGCAGAAGCAACACCGGGGAGCTGTTTTTT. Its protein is CASRSNTGELFF.